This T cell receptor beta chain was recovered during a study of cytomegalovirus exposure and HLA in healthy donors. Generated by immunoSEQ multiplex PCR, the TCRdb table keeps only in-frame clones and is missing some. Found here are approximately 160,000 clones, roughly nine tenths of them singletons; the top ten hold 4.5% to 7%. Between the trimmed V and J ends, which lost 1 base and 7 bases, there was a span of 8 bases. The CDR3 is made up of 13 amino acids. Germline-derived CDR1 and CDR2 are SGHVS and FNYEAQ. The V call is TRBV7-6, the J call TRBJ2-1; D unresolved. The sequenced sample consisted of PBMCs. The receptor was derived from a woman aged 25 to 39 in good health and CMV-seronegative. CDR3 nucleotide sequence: TGTGCCAGCAGCTTAGGGATCGAAAATGAGCAGTTCTTC. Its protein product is CASSLGIENEQFF.